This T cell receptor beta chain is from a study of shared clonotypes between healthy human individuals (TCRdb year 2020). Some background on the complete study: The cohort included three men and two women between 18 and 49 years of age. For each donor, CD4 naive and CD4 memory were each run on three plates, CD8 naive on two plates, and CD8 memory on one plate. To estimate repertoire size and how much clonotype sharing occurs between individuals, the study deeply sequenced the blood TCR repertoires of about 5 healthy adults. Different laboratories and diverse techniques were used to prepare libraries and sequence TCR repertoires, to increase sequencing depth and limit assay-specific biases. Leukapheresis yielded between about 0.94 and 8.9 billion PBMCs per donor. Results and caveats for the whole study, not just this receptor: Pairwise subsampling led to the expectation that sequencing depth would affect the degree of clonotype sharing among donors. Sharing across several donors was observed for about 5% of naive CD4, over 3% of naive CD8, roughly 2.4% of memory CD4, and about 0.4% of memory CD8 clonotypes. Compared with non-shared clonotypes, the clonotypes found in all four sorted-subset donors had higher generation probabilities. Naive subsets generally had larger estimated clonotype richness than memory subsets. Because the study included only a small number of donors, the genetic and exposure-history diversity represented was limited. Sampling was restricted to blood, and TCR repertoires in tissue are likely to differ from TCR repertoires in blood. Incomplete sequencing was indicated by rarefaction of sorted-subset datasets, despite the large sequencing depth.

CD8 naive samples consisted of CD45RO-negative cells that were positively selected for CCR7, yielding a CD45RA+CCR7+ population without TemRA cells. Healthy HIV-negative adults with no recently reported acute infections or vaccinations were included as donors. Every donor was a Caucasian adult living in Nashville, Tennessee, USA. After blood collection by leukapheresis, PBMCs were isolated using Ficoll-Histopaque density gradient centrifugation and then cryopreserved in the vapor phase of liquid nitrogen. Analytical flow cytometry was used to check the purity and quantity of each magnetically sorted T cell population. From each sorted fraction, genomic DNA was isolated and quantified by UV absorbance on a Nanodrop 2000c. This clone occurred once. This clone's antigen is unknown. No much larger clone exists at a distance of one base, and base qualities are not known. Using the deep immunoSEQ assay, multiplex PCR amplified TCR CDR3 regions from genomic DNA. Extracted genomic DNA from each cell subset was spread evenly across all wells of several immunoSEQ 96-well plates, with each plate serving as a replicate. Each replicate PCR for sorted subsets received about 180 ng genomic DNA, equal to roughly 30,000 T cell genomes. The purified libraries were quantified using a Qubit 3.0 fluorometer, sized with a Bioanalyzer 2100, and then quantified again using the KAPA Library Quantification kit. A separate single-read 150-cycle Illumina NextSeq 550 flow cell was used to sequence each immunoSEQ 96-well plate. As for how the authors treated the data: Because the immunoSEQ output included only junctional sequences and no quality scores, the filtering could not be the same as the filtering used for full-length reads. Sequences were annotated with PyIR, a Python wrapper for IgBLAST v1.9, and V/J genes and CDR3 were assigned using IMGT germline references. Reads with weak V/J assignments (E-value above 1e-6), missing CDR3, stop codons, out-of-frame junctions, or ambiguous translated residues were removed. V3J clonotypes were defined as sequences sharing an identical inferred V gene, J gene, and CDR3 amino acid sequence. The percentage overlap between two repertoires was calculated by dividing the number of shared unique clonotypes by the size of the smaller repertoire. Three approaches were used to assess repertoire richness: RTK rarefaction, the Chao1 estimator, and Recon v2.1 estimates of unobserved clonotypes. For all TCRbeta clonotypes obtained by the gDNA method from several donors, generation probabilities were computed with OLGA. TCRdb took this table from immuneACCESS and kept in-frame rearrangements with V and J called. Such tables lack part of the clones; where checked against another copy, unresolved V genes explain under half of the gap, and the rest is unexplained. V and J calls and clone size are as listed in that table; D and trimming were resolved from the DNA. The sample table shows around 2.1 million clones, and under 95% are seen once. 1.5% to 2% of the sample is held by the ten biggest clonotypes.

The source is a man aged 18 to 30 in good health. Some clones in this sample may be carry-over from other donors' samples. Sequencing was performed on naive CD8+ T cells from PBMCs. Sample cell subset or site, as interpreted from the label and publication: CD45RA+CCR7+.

The CDR3 reads CASGVEGGTPGYTF. The nucleotide sequence reads TGTGCCAGCGGTGTAGAGGGGGGGACTCCGGGCTACACCTTC. The chain was built from TRBV27 and TRBJ1-2; the D segment could be TRBD1, given 6 matching bases. CDR1 MNHEY and CDR2 SMNVEV are derived from the germline V gene (reference sequence). V is pared back by 8 bases and J by 8 bases, with 21 bases lying between the germline termini. Taken from cysteine to phenylalanine, the CDR3 has 14 residues. The DNA shown is the 42-base CDR3, in frame from base 1.